These T cell receptor beta chains were read from a single sample in a study of T-cell reconstitution after alpha-beta-depleted transplantation in children. TCRdb re-analysed the PCR reads in MiXCR, keeping a single row per CDR3 protein. Of 440,000 or so distinct CDR3 sequences listed, 43% are singletons. The sequencing used PBMCs, collected before TCRalphabeta/CD19-depleted stem cell transplant. The receptors originated from a girl aged 2 to 10 with aplastic anemia, due to receive a stem cell transplant. CDR3s include the opening cysteine and the closing phenylalanine or tryptophan. The D gene is left open where the match is weak. Only some rows state a clone size, as once, few, many or a class for expanded clones.

abundance: .
j_gene: TRBJ2-1
v_gene: TRBV6-1
d_gene: .
CDR3nt: TGTGCCAGCAGTGATGCCGGTATCCTAAAGAGGCAGTTCTTC
CDR3aa: CASSDAGILKRQFF

abundance: .
j_gene: TRBJ2-5
v_gene: TRBV6-2/TRBV6-3
d_gene: TRBD2
CDR3nt: TGTGCCAGCAGTTACCCGGGGACTAGCGGACAAGAGACCCAGTACTTC
CDR3aa: CASSYPGTSGQETQYF

abundance: few
j_gene: TRBJ1-1
v_gene: TRBV5-1
d_gene: TRBD1
CDR3nt: TGCGCCAGCCTCCGGGACAGGGCATCCTCTGAAGCTTTCTTT
CDR3aa: CASLRDRASSEAFF

abundance: once
j_gene: TRBJ2-1
v_gene: TRBV6-2/TRBV6-3
d_gene: .
CDR3nt: TGTGCCAGCTCAGACGGAGAGCAGTTCTTC
CDR3aa: CASSDGEQFF

abundance: few
j_gene: TRBJ2-2
v_gene: TRBV6-5
d_gene: TRBD1
CDR3nt: TGTGCCAGCAGTTCAATGGACAGGGTTTACACCGGGGAGCTGTTTTTT
CDR3aa: CASSSMDRVYTGELFF

abundance: .
j_gene: TRBJ2-2
v_gene: TRBV12-3/TRBV12-4
d_gene: .
CDR3nt: TGTGCCAGCAGCGCTAATACTCGGAACACCGGGGAGCTGTTTTTT
CDR3aa: CASSANTRNTGELFF

abundance: few
j_gene: TRBJ2-5
v_gene: TRBV7-9
d_gene: TRBD2
CDR3nt: TGTGCCAGCAGCTTAGTGGGGGGGGACCCCCAAGAGACCCAGTACTTC
CDR3aa: CASSLVGGDPQETQYF

abundance: many
j_gene: TRBJ1-5
v_gene: TRBV20-1
d_gene: .
CDR3nt: TGCAGTGCGGTCGGTCTACTTAATCAGCCCCAGCATTTT
CDR3aa: CSAVGLLNQPQHF

abundance: few
j_gene: TRBJ2-6
v_gene: TRBV7-9
d_gene: TRBD1
CDR3nt: TGTGCCAGCAGCTTTTTGACAGGGAGAGCCTCTGGGGCCAACGTCCTGACTTTC
CDR3aa: CASSFLTGRASGANVLTF

abundance: .
j_gene: TRBJ2-5
v_gene: TRBV5-1
d_gene: .
CDR3nt: TGCGCCAGCAGCCCCGTTTTGAAGGCCCCCCAAGAGACCCAGTACTTC
CDR3aa: CASSPVLKAPQETQYF

abundance: .
j_gene: TRBJ2-7
v_gene: TRBV5-1
d_gene: .
CDR3nt: TGCGCCAGCACCCAGGGAGGGGGCCTTGCCTACGAGCAGTACTTC
CDR3aa: CASTQGGGLAYEQYF

abundance: .
j_gene: TRBJ1-1
v_gene: TRBV7-2
d_gene: .
CDR3nt: TGTGCCAGCAGCGACGGGGGAGCGAGACAGGAAGCTTTCTTT
CDR3aa: CASSDGGARQEAFF

abundance: many
j_gene: TRBJ2-5
v_gene: TRBV7-2
d_gene: .
CDR3nt: TGTGCCAGCAGCCTAACTCCCCAAGAGACCCAGTACTTC
CDR3aa: CASSLTPQETQYF

abundance: .
j_gene: TRBJ2-1
v_gene: TRBV20-1
d_gene: TRBD1
CDR3nt: TGCAGTGCTAGACAGACAGGGGGCCGGTATTTTGGTAATGAGCAGTTCTTC
CDR3aa: CSARQTGGRYFGNEQFF

abundance: .
j_gene: TRBJ2-5
v_gene: TRBV10-3
d_gene: TRBD2
CDR3nt: TGTGCCATCAGTGAGGAAACGGGACTAGGCCAAGAGACCCAGTACTTC
CDR3aa: CAISEETGLGQETQYF

abundance: .
j_gene: TRBJ2-1
v_gene: TRBV27
d_gene: TRBD1
CDR3nt: TGTGCCAGCGCGAATCGGGGGACAGGGGGTTGGAATGAGCAGTTCTTC
CDR3aa: CASANRGTGGWNEQFF

abundance: .
j_gene: TRBJ2-3
v_gene: TRBV3-1
d_gene: .
CDR3nt: TGTGCCAGCAGCCAAGGGGCAGGAGCCACAGATACGCAGTATTTT
CDR3aa: CASSQGAGATDTQYF

abundance: .
j_gene: TRBJ2-7
v_gene: TRBV5-1
d_gene: .
CDR3nt: TGCGCCAGCAGCTTGCAATGGACCCCCTCCTACGAGCAGTACTTC
CDR3aa: CASSLQWTPSYEQYF

abundance: .
j_gene: TRBJ2-7
v_gene: TRBV5-1
d_gene: .
CDR3nt: TGCGCCAGCAGCTTGCGGGGGACTCTCGATGGGGTCTACGAGCAGTACTTC
CDR3aa: CASSLRGTLDGVYEQYF

abundance: many
j_gene: TRBJ2-7
v_gene: TRBV5-1
d_gene: TRBD2
CDR3nt: TGCGCCAGCACCACAGCTAGCGGATCCTACGAGCAGTACTTC
CDR3aa: CASTTASGSYEQYF

abundance: .
j_gene: TRBJ2-5
v_gene: TRBV5-1
d_gene: .
CDR3nt: TGCGCCAGCAGCCCCGGGACATTCCAAGAGACCCAGTACTTC
CDR3aa: CASSPGTFQETQYF

abundance: .
j_gene: TRBJ2-7
v_gene: TRBV15
d_gene: .
CDR3nt: TGTGCCACCAGCAACTCTCTTTGGGATTACGAGCAGTACTTC
CDR3aa: CATSNSLWDYEQYF

abundance: once
j_gene: TRBJ2-2
v_gene: TRBV28
d_gene: .
CDR3nt: TGTGCCAGCAGTTTATCTGTGATGAACACCGGGGAGCTGTTTTTT
CDR3aa: CASSLSVMNTGELFF